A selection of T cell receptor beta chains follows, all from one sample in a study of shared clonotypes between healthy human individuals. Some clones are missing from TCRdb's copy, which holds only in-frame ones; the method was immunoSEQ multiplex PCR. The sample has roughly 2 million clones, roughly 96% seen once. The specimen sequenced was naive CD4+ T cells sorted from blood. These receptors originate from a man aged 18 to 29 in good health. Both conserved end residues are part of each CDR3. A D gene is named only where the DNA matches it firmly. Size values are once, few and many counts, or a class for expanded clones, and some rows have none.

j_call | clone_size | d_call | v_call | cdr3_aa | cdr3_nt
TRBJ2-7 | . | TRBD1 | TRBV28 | CASSLSYRGRGEQYF | TGTGCCAGCAGTTTATCATACAGGGGGCGAGGGGAGCAGTACTTC
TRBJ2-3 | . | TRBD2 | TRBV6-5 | CATSSLAGGGDTQYF | TGTGCCACCTCATCTCTAGCGGGGGGAGGAGATACGCAGTATTTT
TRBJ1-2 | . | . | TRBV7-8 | CASSSTATSNYGYTF | TGTGCCAGCAGCTCGACAGCGACTTCTAACTATGGCTACACCTTC
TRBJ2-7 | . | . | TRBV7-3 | CASSQTNSYEQYF | TGTGCCAGCAGCCAGACAAACTCCTACGAGCAGTACTTC
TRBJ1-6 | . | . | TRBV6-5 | CASSYGSYNSPLHF | TGTGCCAGCAGTTATGGTAGCTATAATTCACCCCTCCACTTT
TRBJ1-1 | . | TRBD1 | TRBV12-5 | CASGGTGIDVNTEAFF | TGTGCTAGTGGAGGGACAGGGATTGACGTGAACACTGAAGCTTTCTTT
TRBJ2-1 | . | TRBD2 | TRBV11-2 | CASSLEGLAGDNEQFF | TGTGCCAGCAGCTTAGAGGGACTAGCGGGAGACAATGAGCAGTTCTTC
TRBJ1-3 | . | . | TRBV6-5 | CASSYGGPLSGNTIYF | TGTGCCAGCAGTTACGGGGGGCCCCTCTCTGGAAACACCATATATTTT
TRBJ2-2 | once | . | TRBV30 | CAWSVGVAGELFF | TGTGCCTGGAGTGTAGGAGTTGCCGGGGAGCTGTTTTTT
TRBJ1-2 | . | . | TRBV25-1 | CASSDDRRGGYTF | TGTGCCAGCAGTGATGACAGGAGGGGTGGCTACACCTTC
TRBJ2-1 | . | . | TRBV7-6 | CASSESTNEQFF | TGTGCCAGCAGCGAATCAACCAATGAGCAGTTCTTC
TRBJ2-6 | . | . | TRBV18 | CASSELPGAGANVLTF | TGTGCCAGCTCCGAGTTGCCAGGGGCTGGGGCCAACGTCCTGACTTTC
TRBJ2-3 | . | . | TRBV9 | CASSVDERGTDTQYF | TGTGCCAGCAGCGTAGATGAGAGGGGCACAGATACGCAGTATTTT
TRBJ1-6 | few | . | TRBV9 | CASSVGWAPLPDSPLHF | TGTGCCAGCAGCGTAGGTTGGGCCCCCCTTCCGGATTCACCCCTCCACTTT
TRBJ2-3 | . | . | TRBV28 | CASSFEGRPRSTDTQYF | TGTGCCAGCAGTTTCGAGGGCCGTCCGAGGAGCACAGATACGCAGTATTTT
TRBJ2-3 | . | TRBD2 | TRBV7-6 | CASSPGGVGTDTQYF | TGTGCCAGCAGCCCGGGAGGGGTTGGGACAGATACGCAGTATTTT
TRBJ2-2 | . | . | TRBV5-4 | CASSRDWVNTGELFF | TGTGCCAGCAGCAGGGACTGGGTGAACACCGGGGAGCTGTTTTTT
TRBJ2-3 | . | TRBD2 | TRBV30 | CAWAGLAGYTDTQYF | TGTGCCTGGGCCGGACTAGCGGGTTACACAGATACGCAGTATTTT
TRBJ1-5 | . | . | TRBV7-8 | CASSPVNQPQHF | TGTGCCAGCAGTCCAGTCAATCAGCCCCAGCATTTT
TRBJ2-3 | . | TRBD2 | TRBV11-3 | CASSSRGGGETDTQYF | TGTGCCAGCAGCTCCCGAGGTGGGGGGGAAACAGATACGCAGTATTTT
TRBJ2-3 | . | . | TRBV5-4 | CASSLGSSRTDTQYF | TGTGCCAGCAGCCTCGGGAGTTCCCGCACAGATACGCAGTATTTT
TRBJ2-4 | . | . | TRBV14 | CASSQDRGTARTDIQYF | TGTGCCAGCAGCCAAGATCGGGGGACAGCCCGGACAGACATTCAGTACTTC
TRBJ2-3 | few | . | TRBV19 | CASSIVARTDTQYF | TGTGCCAGTAGTATAGTAGCCAGAACAGATACGCAGTATTTT
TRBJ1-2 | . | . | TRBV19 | CASSTSPRGYTF | TGTGCCAGTAGTACATCCCCGAGGGGCTACACCTTC
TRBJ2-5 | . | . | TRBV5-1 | CASSPGAGQSHETQYF | TGCGCCAGCAGCCCCGGCGCAGGGCAGAGTCATGAGACCCAGTACTTC
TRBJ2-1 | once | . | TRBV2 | CASSSGTGYNEQFF | TGTGCCAGCAGTTCCGGGACTGGCTACAATGAGCAGTTCTTC
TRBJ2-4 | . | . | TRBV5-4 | CASSLESNDIQYF | TGTGCCAGCAGCTTGGAAAGCAACGACATTCAGTACTTC
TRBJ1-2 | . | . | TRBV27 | CASGKGVYGYTF | TGTGCCAGCGGAAAGGGCGTTTATGGCTACACCTTC
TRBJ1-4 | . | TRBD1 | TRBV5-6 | CASSSETGLGEKLFF | TGTGCCAGCAGCTCGGAGACAGGGTTGGGAGAAAAACTGTTTTTT
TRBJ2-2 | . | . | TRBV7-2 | CASRTASVTGELFF | TGTGCCAGCAGAACCGCGTCAGTCACCGGGGAGCTGTTTTTT
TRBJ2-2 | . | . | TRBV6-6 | CASSYHWGTGELFF | TGTGCCAGCAGTTATCATTGGGGTACCGGGGAGCTGTTTTTT
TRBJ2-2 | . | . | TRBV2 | CASRGVGMGTGELFF | TGTGCCAGCAGAGGGGTAGGGATGGGTACCGGGGAGCTGTTTTTT
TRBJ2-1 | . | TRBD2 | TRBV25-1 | CASSSREGQDEQFF | TGTGCCAGCAGTTCGCGGGAGGGCCAGGATGAGCAGTTCTTC
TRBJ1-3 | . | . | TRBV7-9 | CASSLGTDRDTIYF | TGTGCCAGCAGCCTGGGGACTGACCGTGACACCATATATTTT
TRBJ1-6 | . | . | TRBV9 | CASSVASRSSYNSPLHF | TGTGCCAGCAGCGTAGCTTCAAGGAGCTCCTATAATTCACCCCTCCACTTT
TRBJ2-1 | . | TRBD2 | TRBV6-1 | CASSGEGSLYNEQFF | TGTGCCAGCAGTGGGGAGGGCAGCCTTTACAATGAGCAGTTCTTC
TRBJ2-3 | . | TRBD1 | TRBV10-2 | CASRQDRGPDTQYF | TGCGCCAGCAGGCAAGACAGGGGACCCGATACGCAGTATTTT
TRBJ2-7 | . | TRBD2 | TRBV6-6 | CASSPGLAGSYEQYF | TGTGCCAGCAGCCCGGGACTAGCGGGATCCTACGAGCAGTACTTC